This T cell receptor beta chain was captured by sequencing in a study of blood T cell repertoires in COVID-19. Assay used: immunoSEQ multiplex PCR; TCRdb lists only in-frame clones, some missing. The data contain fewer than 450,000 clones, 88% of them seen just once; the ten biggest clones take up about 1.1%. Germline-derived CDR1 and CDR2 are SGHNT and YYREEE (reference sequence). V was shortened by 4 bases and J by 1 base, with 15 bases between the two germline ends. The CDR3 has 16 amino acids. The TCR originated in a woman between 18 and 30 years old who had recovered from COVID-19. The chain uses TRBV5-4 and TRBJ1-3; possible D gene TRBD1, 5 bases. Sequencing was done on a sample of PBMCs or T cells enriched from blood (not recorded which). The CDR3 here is CASSLIQVLSGNTIYF. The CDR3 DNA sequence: TGTGCCAGCAGCCTCATACAGGTCCTATCTGGAAACACCATATATTTT.